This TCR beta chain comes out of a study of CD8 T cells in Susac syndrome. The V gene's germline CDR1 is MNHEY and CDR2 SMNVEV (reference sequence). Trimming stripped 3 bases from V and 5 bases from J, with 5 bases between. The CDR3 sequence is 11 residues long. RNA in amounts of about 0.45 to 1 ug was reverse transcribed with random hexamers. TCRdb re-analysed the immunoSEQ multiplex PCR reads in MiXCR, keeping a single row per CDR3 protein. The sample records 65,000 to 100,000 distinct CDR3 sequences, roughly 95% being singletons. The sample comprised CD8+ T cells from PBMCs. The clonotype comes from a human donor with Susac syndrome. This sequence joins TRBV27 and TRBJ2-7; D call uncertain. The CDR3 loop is CASSFANEQYF. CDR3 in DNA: TGTGCCAGCAGTTTCGCCAACGAGCAGTACTTC.